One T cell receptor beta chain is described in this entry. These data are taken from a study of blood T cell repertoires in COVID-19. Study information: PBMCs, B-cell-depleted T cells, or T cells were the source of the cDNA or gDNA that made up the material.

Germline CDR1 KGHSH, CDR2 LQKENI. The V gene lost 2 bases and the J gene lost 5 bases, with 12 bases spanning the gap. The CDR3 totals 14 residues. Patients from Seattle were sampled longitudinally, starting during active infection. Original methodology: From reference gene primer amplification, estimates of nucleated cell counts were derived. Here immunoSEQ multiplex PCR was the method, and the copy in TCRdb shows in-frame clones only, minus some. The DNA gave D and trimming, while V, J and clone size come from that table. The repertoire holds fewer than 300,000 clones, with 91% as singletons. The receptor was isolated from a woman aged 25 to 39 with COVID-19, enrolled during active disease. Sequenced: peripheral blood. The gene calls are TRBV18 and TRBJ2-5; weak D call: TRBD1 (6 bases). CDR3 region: CASSPMGAKETQYF. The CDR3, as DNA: TGTGCCAGCTCACCAATGGGGGCTAAGGAGACCCAGTACTTC.